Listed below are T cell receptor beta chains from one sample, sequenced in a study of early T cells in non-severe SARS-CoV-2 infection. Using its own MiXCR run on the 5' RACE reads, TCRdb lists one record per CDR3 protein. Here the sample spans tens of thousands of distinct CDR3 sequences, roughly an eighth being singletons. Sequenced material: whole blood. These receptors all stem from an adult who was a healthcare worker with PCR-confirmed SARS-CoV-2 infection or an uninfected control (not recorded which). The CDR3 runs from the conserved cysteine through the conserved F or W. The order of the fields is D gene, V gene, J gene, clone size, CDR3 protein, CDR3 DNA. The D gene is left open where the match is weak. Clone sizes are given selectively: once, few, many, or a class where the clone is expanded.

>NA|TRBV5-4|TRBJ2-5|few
CASSLAGWETQYF
TGTGCCAGCAGCTTGGCAGGGTGGGAGACCCAGTACTTC
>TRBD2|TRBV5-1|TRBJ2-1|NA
CASSLATSGSNEQFF
TGCGCCAGCAGCTTAGCAACTAGCGGGAGTAATGAGCAGTTCTTC
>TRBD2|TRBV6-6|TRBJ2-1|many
CASRGRGGAKEQFF
TGTGCCAGCAGGGGTCGCGGGGGGGCAAAGGAGCAGTTCTTC
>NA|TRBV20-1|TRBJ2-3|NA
CSASIRGADTQYF
TGCAGTGCTTCAATTCGAGGGGCAGATACGCAGTATTTT
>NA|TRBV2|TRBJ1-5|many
CASRGIQGVNQPQHF
TGTGCCAGCAGAGGAATACAGGGAGTCAATCAGCCCCAGCATTTT
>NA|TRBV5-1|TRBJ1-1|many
CASSLLNTEAFF
TGCGCCAGCAGCTTGCTGAACACTGAAGCTTTCTTT
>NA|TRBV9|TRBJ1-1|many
CASSVTALNTEAFF
TGTGCCAGCAGCGTTACAGCATTGAACACTGAAGCTTTCTTT
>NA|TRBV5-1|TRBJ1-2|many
CASSAGGGTNYGYTF
TGCGCCAGCAGCGCGGGAGGGGGGACGAACTATGGCTACACCTTC
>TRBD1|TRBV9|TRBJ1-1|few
CASSARQGGATEAFF
TGTGCCAGCAGCGCGCGACAGGGGGGTGCCACTGAAGCTTTCTTT
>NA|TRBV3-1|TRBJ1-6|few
CASGGDSPLHF
TGTGCCAGCGGGGGAGATTCACCCCTCCACTTT
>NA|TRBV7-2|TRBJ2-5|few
CASSFFGRAQETQYF
TGTGCCAGCAGCTTCTTCGGGCGGGCCCAAGAGACCCAGTACTTC
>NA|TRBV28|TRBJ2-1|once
CASSLGSSGGRDEQFF
TGTGCCAGCAGTTTGGGATCTTCCGGGGGACGCGACGAGCAGTTCTTC
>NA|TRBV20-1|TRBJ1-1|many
CSARVQGMNTEAFF
TGCAGTGCTAGAGTACAGGGTATGAACACTGAAGCTTTCTTT
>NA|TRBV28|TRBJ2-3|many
CASSPPGATDTQYF
TGTGCCAGCAGTCCGCCGGGGGCAACAGATACGCAGTATTTT
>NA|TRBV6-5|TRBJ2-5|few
CASSYGVGETQYF
TGTGCCAGCAGTTACGGGGTTGGAGAGACCCAGTACTTC
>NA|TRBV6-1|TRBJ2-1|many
CASQQIGEQFF
TGTGCCAGCCAACAGATCGGTGAGCAGTTCTTC
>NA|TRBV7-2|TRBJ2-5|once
CASSLVYSWGGQETQYF
TGTGCCAGCAGCTTAGTGTATTCGTGGGGCGGCCAAGAGACCCAGTACTTC
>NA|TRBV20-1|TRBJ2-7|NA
CSARVADTYEQYF
TGCAGTGCTAGAGTTGCGGATACCTACGAGCAGTACTTC
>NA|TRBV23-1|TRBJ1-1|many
CASMPRRTTEAFF
TGCGCCAGCATGCCGAGGAGGACAACTGAAGCTTTCTTT
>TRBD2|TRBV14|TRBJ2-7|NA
CASSASGYEQYF
TGTGCCAGCAGCGCTAGCGGCTACGAGCAGTACTTC
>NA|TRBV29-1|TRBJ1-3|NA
CSVDDTSGNTIYF
TGCAGCGTCGATGACACCTCTGGAAACACCATATATTTT
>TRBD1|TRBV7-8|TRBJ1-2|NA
CASSPDRGRYYTF
TGTGCCAGCAGCCCAGACAGGGGAAGATACTACACCTTC
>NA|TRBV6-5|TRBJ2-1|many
CASTREGGRRQFF
TGTGCCAGCACCCGAGAGGGGGGCCGCAGGCAGTTCTTC
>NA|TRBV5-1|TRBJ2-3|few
CASSQNRVRDTQYF
TGCGCCAGCAGCCAGAACAGGGTACGAGATACGCAGTATTTT
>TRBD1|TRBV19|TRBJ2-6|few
CASNPQGAGANVLTF
TGTGCCAGTAATCCACAGGGGGCCGGGGCCAACGTCCTGACTTTC
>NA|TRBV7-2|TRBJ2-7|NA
CASSIGHSMSYEQYF
TGTGCCAGCAGCATTGGGCACTCTATGTCCTACGAGCAGTACTTC
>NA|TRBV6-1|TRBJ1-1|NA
CASSVGGTEAFF
TGTGCCAGCAGTGTTGGGGGCACTGAAGCTTTCTTT
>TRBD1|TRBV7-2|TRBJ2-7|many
CASSFTGTGRYEQYF
TGTGCCAGCAGCTTTACCGGGACAGGACGCTACGAGCAGTACTTC
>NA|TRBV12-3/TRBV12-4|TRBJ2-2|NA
CASSLQTGTGELFF
TGTGCCAGCAGCTTGCAAACGGGGACCGGGGAGCTGTTTTTT
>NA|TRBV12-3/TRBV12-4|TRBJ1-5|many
CASSSSGFSNQPQHF
TGTGCCAGCAGTTCCTCAGGGTTTAGCAATCAGCCCCAGCATTTT
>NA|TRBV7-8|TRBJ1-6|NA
CASSYINSPLHF
TGTGCCAGCAGCTACATAAATTCACCCCTCCACTTT
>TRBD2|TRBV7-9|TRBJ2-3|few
CASSPHGASGSGLTQYF
TGTGCCAGCAGCCCCCACGGCGCTAGCGGGAGTGGATTAACGCAGTATTTT
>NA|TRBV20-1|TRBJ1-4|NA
CSARDRAYHEKLFF
TGCAGTGCTAGAGACAGGGCCTATCATGAAAAACTGTTTTTT
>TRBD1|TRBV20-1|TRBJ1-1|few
CSARDSLNTEAFF
TGCAGTGCTCGGGACAGTTTGAACACTGAAGCTTTCTTT
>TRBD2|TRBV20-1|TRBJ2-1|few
CSARGRDSGKELYNEQFF
TGCAGTGCTAGAGGTCGGGATAGCGGGAAGGAGCTGTACAATGAGCAGTTCTTC
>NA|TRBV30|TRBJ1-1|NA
CAWMARVNTEAFF
TGTGCCTGGATGGCCAGGGTTAACACTGAAGCTTTCTTT
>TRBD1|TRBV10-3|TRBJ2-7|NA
CAISEPGQRREQYF
TGTGCCATCAGTGAGCCGGGACAGCGGCGCGAGCAGTACTTC
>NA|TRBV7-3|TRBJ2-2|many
CASSSREGDNTGELFF
TGTGCCAGCAGCTCCCGAGAGGGGGACAACACCGGGGAGCTGTTTTTT
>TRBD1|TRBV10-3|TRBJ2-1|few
CATGGQGIYNEQFF
TGTGCCACCGGGGGACAGGGGATCTACAATGAGCAGTTCTTC
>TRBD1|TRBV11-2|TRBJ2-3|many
CASSLDGTGIDTQYF
TGTGCCAGCAGCTTAGATGGGACAGGAATAGATACGCAGTATTTT
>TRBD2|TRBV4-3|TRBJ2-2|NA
CASSQSGLAANTGELFF
TGCGCCAGCAGCCAAAGTGGGCTAGCGGCGAACACCGGGGAGCTGTTTTTT
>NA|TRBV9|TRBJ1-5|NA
CASSVAGFQPQHF
TGTGCCAGCAGCGTAGCGGGGTTTCAGCCCCAGCATTTT
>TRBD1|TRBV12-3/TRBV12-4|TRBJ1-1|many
CASRAGRGQIGANTEAFF
TGTGCCAGCAGAGCAGGAAGGGGGCAGATTGGAGCGAACACTGAAGCTTTCTTT
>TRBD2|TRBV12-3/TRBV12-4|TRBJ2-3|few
CASSLTSGRDTQYF
TGTGCCAGCAGTCTGACTAGCGGGAGGGATACGCAGTATTTT
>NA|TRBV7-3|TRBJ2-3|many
CASSLTQNTDTQYF
TGTGCCAGCAGCCTGACGCAAAACACAGATACGCAGTATTTT
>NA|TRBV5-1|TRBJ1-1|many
CASSLAPNSRDNTEAFF
TGCGCCAGCAGCCTCGCCCCGAACTCGAGGGATAACACTGAAGCTTTCTTT
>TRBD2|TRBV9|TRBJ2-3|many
CASSVGLVGGSTDTQYF
TGTGCCAGCAGCGTAGGTCTGGTGGGGGGGAGCACAGATACGCAGTATTTT
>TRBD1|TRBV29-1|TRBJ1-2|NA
CSVARGGQGARGYTF
TGCAGCGTTGCCCGGGGCGGACAGGGGGCGCGTGGCTACACCTTC
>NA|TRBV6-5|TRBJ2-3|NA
CASSRRQDTDTQYF
TGTGCCAGCAGTCGCCGACAGGACACAGATACGCAGTATTTT
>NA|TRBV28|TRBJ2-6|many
CASQTPGGANVLTF
TGTGCCAGCCAAACCCCCGGAGGGGCCAACGTCCTGACTTTC
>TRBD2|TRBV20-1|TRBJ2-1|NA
CSARDKSSGGTEQFF
TGCAGTGCTAGAGATAAATCAAGCGGGGGGACTGAGCAGTTCTTC